Below, 21 T cell receptor beta chains from the same sample are listed, as sequenced in a study of identical twins. TCRdb processed the 5' RACE reads anew with MiXCR; each CDR3 protein has one entry. This table has 640,000 or so distinct CDR3 sequences, roughly 6% appearing once. The material sequenced was naive T cells sorted from blood. The receptors stem from a man younger than 35 in good health.

This clonotype was picked up many times. The chain is built from TRBV4-2 and TRBJ2-5, with 7 bases identical to TRBD2. Trimming at V came to 2 bases and at J to 0 bases, leaving 6 bases not matched to a gene. Germline lookup yields CDR1 LGHNA and CDR2 YNFKEQ. This CDR3 spans 16 amino acids. For the CDR3, the DNA is TGTGCCAGCAGCCAAAGAGGGACTACCGACCAAGAGACCCAGTACTTC. It encodes CASSQRGTTDQETQYF.

In its sample, this clonotype was seen many times. The chain combines TRBV12-3 or TRBV12-4 with TRBJ2-5; no clear D. V gave up 5 bases and J gave up 1 base, with 8 bases separating them. The CDR3 totals 13 residues. The CDR3 region is CASSIRSQETQYF. CDR3 nucleotides: TGTGCCAGCAGTATCAGGAGCCAAGAGACCCAGTACTTC.

The rearrangement joins TRBV4-1 to TRBJ1-1; tentative D call: TRBD1 (6 bases). CDR3 length: 14 residues. V was clipped by 7 bases and J by 0 bases, with 12 bases between them. CDR1 MGHRA and CDR2 YSYEKL come from the germline V gene. The DNA for the CDR3 is TGCGCCAGCACCCCAGGGGCAATGAACACTGAAGCTTTCTTT. The encoded protein is CASTPGAMNTEAFF.

The sample holds many counts of this clonotype. The V and J genes are TRBV27 and TRBJ2-7, with no clear D. Looked up from germline, CDR1 is MNHEY and CDR2 is SMNVEV (reference sequence). V was clipped by 3 bases and J by 3 bases, with 9 bases between them. This CDR3 comprises 13 residues. CDR3 DNA sequence: TGTGCCAGCAGTTTCCGACAAAGCTACGAGCAGTACTTC. Translated, it gives CASSFRQSYEQYF.

This clonotype was recorded a few times. The rearrangement uses TRBV15 and TRBJ1-1; D perhaps matches TRBD1 (6 bases). Trimming pared 0 bases from V and 1 base from J, leaving 9 bases between. The germline V gene has CDR1 LNHNV and CDR2 YYDKDF (reference sequence). The CDR3 sequence is 15 residues long. CDR3 coding DNA: TGTGCCACCAGCAGAGATACAGGGCCGAACACTGAAGCTTTCTTT. As protein: CATSRDTGPNTEAFF.

The CDR3 spells CASSSTRTSGLTYNEQFF. The CDR3 DNA reads as TGTGCCAGCAGTTCCACCCGTACTAGCGGGTTAACCTACAATGAGCAGTTCTTC. The chain combines TRBV12-3 or TRBV12-4 with TRBJ2-1; 9 bases match TRBD2. J gave up 2 bases and V 4 bases, and 12 bases lay outside the gene matches. This CDR3 has 18 residues.

This clonotype was counted between two and nine times. This chain connects TRBV5-8 to TRBJ2-1, with 7 bases aligning to TRBD2. V trimming: 0 bases; J trimming: 6 bases; junction bases outside the gene matches: 6. Germline CDR1 is SGHTS and CDR2 is YDEGEE. The CDR3 runs to 15 residues. The CDR3 DNA sequence: TGTGCCAGCAGCTTGGGATTCCGGGAGGCCAATGAGCAGTTCTTC. This codes for CASSLGFREANEQFF.

This chain links TRBV11-2 with TRBJ2-7; D is ambiguous. The CDR3 is 13 amino acids. Deletions cut 3 bases from V and 2 bases from J, with 8 bases between. Germline V gives CDR1 SGHAT, CDR2 FQNNGV. The CDR3 bases are TGTGCCAGCAGCTTGGCAGATCCCTACGAGCAGTACTTC. Translating it yields CASSLADPYEQYF.

This clonotype showed up many times. This chain joins TRBV12-3 or TRBV12-4 and TRBJ1-5, with 11 bases matching TRBD1. This CDR3 spans 14 amino acids. Trimming cost V 3 bases and J 6 bases; bases outside gene matches: 1. CDR3 region: CASSLGTGGQPQHF. In DNA, the CDR3 is TGTGCCAGCAGTTTGGGGACAGGGGGTCAGCCCCAGCATTTT.

Ten or more counts support this clonotype. This chain uses TRBV20-1 with TRBJ2-1, with D unclear. Per germline, CDR1 DFQATT and CDR2 SNEGSKA (reference sequence). The CDR3 is made up of 16 amino acids. The ends were cut back, 4 bases at V and 7 bases at J, with 23 bases in the middle. As DNA, the CDR3 is TGCAGTGCTACCCACCTAAAGGCGGTAATGGGGAATGAGCAGTTCTTC. It specifies CSATHLKAVMGNEQFF.

This clonotype has a count of ten or more. The V call is TRBV12-3 or TRBV12-4, the J call TRBJ1-1; unclear D gene. V was pared by 2 bases and J by 7 bases, with 11 bases between. This CDR3 spans 13 amino acids. CDR3 in amino acids: CASSLPGPSEAFF. The CDR3 DNA is TGTGCCAGCAGTTTACCCGGACCGAGTGAAGCTTTCTTT.

This clonotype was picked up a small number of times. J is TRBJ1-3 and V is TRBV12-3 or TRBV12-4, with D unresolved. Between the trimmed V and J ends, which lost 3 bases and 1 base, there was a span of 7 bases. CDR3 size: 14 residues. The chain's CDR3 is CASSFLGSGNTIYF. In DNA form, the CDR3 reads TGTGCCAGCAGTTTTCTGGGGTCTGGAAACACCATATATTTT.

The chain combines TRBV7-9 with TRBJ1-4; perhaps TRBD1 as D (5 bases). CDR3 length: 16 amino acids. CDR1 and CDR2 from the germline V gene are SEHNR and FQNEAQ (reference sequence). Trimming cost V 5 bases and J 5 bases, with 18 bases left between them. The CDR3 reads CASSHRSGGMNEKLFF. DNA for the CDR3: TGTGCCAGCAGCCACCGGTCGGGGGGAATGAATGAAAAACTGTTTTTT.

Worth noting for this clonotype: This sequence may be a read error, since a much larger clone differs from it by one base. This chain connects TRBV7-2 to TRBJ2-1, with D hard to call. This CDR3 region has 12 residues. Germline V lookup: CDR1 SGHTA, CDR2 FQGNSA. With 3 bases removed from V and 5 bases from J, the gap between germline ends came to 5 bases. This CDR3 reads CASSFAHNEQFF. CDR3 DNA sequence: TGTGCCAGCAGCTTCGCCCACAATGAGCAGTTCTTC.

This clonotype was found many times. The J gene is TRBJ1-2, the V gene TRBV6-2 or TRBV6-3, with D hard to call. V gave up 2 bases and J gave up 2 bases, with 9 bases separating them. This CDR3 comprises 14 residues. Germline CDR1 reads MNHEY; CDR2 reads SVGEGT. CDR3 loop: CASSYAMRNYGYTF. CDR3 nucleotides: TGTGCCAGCAGTTACGCCATGCGCAACTATGGCTACACCTTC.

This clonotype was seen many times. The genes are TRBV15 and TRBJ1-5, with unresolved D. Trimming shortened V by 4 bases and J by 5 bases, and 9 bases separated the two germline ends. The V gene's germline CDR1 is LNHNV and CDR2 YYDKDF (reference sequence). CDR3 length equals 13 residues. CDR3 sequence reads: CATSTLADQPQHF. In DNA form, the CDR3 reads TGTGCCACCAGCACCCTGGCGGATCAGCCCCAGCATTTT.

This clonotype was detected many times. The chain links TRBV3-1 to TRBJ2-7; D perhaps matches TRBD2 (5 bases). Trimming shortened V by 1 base and J by 4 bases, and 8 bases separated the two germline ends. This CDR3 contains 13 residues. In germline, CDR1 is LGHDT, CDR2 YNNKEL (reference sequence). The CDR3 here is CASSQAGGYEQYF. CDR3 nucleotides: TGTGCCAGCAGCCAAGCTGGAGGTTACGAGCAGTACTTC.

The gene calls are TRBV27 and TRBJ1-3; D call uncertain. V lost 6 bases and J 4 bases, leaving 10 bases between the germline ends. This CDR3 is 13 amino acids long. Per the germline V gene, CDR1 is MNHEY and CDR2 is SMNVEV (reference sequence). CDR3 in amino acids: CASSRTWGNTIYF. CDR3 coding DNA: TGTGCCAGCAGCCGGACCTGGGGAAACACCATATATTTT.

Worth noting for this clonotype: This may arise from a read error, as a much more abundant clone is one base away. The V call is TRBV5-5, the J call TRBJ2-3, with a weak D call TRBD2 (6 bases). The V gene lost 4 bases and the J gene lost 7 bases, with 7 bases spanning the gap. Per the germline V gene, CDR1 is SGHKS and CDR2 is YYEKEE (reference sequence). The CDR3 is 11 residues long. The CDR3 is CASSRGNTQYF. In DNA form, the CDR3 reads TGTGCCAGCAGCCGGGGGAATACGCAGTATTTT.

This clonotype was recorded at least ten times. The rearrangement uses TRBV9 and TRBJ2-2; the D gene is possibly TRBD1 (5 bases). Germline V gene sequence: CDR1 SGDLS, CDR2 YYNGEE. This CDR3 spans 15 amino acids. Trimming took 2 bases from V and 0 from J, leaving 8 bases between them. The CDR3 reads CASSVAGTNTGELFF. The CDR3 DNA reads as TGTGCCAGCAGCGTCGCAGGGACGAACACCGGGGAGCTGTTTTTT.

This clonotype appeared many times. The chain combines TRBV7-2 with TRBJ2-7; D is uncertain. The length of the CDR3 is 15 residues. V was pared by 2 bases and J by 0 bases, with 11 bases between. The germline V gene encodes CDR1 SGHTA and CDR2 FQGNSA. The CDR3 spells CASSLTPPSSYEQYF. The CDR3 DNA reads TGTGCCAGCAGCTTAACCCCCCCGTCCTCCTACGAGCAGTACTTC.